This record concerns one T cell receptor beta chain sequence. As yet, its antigen is unknown. Produced via immunoSEQ multiplex PCR; TCRdb's table is partial and in-frame only. The sample has about 94,000 clones, roughly nine tenths seen once. Time point reported: week 47, end of study. The investigators gave 300 ug of mutant IDH1 20-mer peptide in each vaccine dose, together with topical imiquimod. Eight vaccinations reached patients in weeks 1, 3, 5, 7, 11, 15, 19 and 23. The data originate from a study of a mutant IDH1 vaccine in newly diagnosed glioma. As for the study in general: Patients received vaccination from 4-6 weeks after radiotherapy alone, or with temozolomide cycles.

Losses at the gene ends were 5 bases for V and 5 bases for J; bases not matched to a gene: 8. CDR1 MNHEY and CDR2 SVGAGI come from the germline V gene. The CDR3 is 14 amino acids. The material sequenced was PBMCs, taken from a glioma patient whose treatment included an IDH1 peptide vaccine. The rearrangement links TRBV6-5 to TRBJ1-1; 7 bases align to TRBD1. The receptor was isolated from a woman between 45 and 65 years old with glioma. The CDR3 coding sequence is TGTGCCAGCAGTGATTGGGACAGAGGGACTGAAGCTTTCTTT. Amino acids: CASSDWDRGTEAFF.